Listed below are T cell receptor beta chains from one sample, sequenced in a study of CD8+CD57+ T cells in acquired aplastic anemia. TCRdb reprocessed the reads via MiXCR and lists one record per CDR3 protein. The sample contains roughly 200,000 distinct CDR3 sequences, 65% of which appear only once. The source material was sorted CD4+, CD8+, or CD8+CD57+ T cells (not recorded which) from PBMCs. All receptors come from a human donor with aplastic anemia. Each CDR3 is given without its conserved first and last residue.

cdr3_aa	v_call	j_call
ASSLSYTDTQY	TRBV13	TRBJ2-3
ASSLRLTGNTIY	TRBV7-2	TRBJ1-3
ASSDVKTYEQY	TRBV10-2	TRBJ2-7
ATSDPGGTSTDTQY	TRBV24-1	TRBJ2-3
ASSLAGMKTEAF	TRBV12-3/TRBV12-4	TRBJ1-1
ATRGASTDTQY	TRBV24-1	TRBJ2-3
AISSTGADTVAF	TRBV10-3	TRBJ1-1
ASSLGQLYGYT	TRBV7-9	TRBJ1-2
ATSDIGQGASYEQY	TRBV24-1	TRBJ2-7
SAARGLDQPQH	TRBV20-1	TRBJ1-5
ASSQVPRKETQY	TRBV4-1	TRBJ2-5
ASSLAGGLNEQF	TRBV7-3	TRBJ2-1
ASSIGFGPGNTIY	TRBV19	TRBJ1-3
ATSRDLPHDLGNHGYT	TRBV15	TRBJ1-2
ASSFGRNQPQH	TRBV2	TRBJ1-5
ASSVASSTEAF	TRBV9	TRBJ1-1
ASSLGLVNTGELF	TRBV7-8	TRBJ2-2
ASRPQGGRYGYT	TRBV7-3	TRBJ1-2
ASSFSDSSYNEQF	TRBV7-9	TRBJ2-1
ASKQESSYNSPLH	TRBV19	TRBJ1-6
ASSYALLTGYGQF	TRBV12-3/TRBV12-4	TRBJ2-1
ASSAGASGTDTQY	TRBV7-9	TRBJ2-3
ASKVQGGNEQF	TRBV19	TRBJ2-1
ASSLLGGGAANTGELF	TRBV7-3	TRBJ2-2
ASTLAGREETQY	TRBV14	TRBJ2-5
ASSDPAGNGGETQY	TRBV2	TRBJ2-5
ASSWGWTETYEQY	TRBV5-5	TRBJ2-7
SAPGKAEAF	TRBV20-1	TRBJ1-1
ASSQGQGSRYEQY	TRBV14	TRBJ2-7
ASSEPGGTEAF	TRBV10-2	TRBJ1-1
SLVGEAGELF	TRBV29-1	TRBJ2-2
ASSGTSGGGELF	TRBV9	TRBJ2-2
ASSVLAGVGEQY	TRBV7-3	TRBJ2-7
ASSLTRTTMGLAGGETQY	TRBV7-3	TRBJ2-5
SALPPGLASTDTQY	TRBV20-1	TRBJ2-3
ASSQTSAITDTQY	TRBV14	TRBJ2-3
ASNSGTNEQF	TRBV7-2	TRBJ2-1